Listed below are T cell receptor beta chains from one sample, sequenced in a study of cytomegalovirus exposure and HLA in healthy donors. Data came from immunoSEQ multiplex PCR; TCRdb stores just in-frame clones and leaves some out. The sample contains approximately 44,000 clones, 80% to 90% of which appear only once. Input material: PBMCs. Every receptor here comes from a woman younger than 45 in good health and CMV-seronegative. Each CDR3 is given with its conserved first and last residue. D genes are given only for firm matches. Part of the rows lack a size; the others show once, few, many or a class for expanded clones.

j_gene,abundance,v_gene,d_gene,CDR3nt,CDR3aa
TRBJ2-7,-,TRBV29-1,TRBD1,TGCAGCTCCTCCTTTACCGGGACAGGGATCTACGAGCAGTACTTC,CSSSFTGTGIYEQYF
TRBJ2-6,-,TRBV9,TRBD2,TGTGCCAGCAGCGTAAATCTAGCGGTTGACTCTGGGGCCAACGTCCTGACTTTC,CASSVNLAVDSGANVLTF
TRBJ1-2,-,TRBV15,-,TGTGCCACCAGCATGAGAGGACAGCAACCTAACTATGGCTACACCTTC,CATSMRGQQPNYGYTF
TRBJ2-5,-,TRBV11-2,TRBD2,TGTGCCAGCAGCTCCGAGCGGACTAGCGGGAAGGGGGCCAGCGAGACCCAGTACTTC,CASSSERTSGKGASETQYF
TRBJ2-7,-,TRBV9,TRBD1,TGTGCCAGCAGCGTAACCGGACAGGCCCCCTACGAGCAGTACTTC,CASSVTGQAPYEQYF
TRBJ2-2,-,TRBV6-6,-,TGTGCCAGCACTGGCCGCGGCACCGGGGAGCTGTTTTTT,CASTGRGTGELFF
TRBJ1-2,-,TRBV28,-,TGTGCCAGCAGTCCCGCCGGGGGTCGCTATGGCTACACCTTC,CASSPAGGRYGYTF
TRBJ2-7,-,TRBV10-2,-,TGCGCCAGCGGGACACCGCAGTACTTC,CASGTPQYF
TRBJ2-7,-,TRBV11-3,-,TGCGCCAGCAGCTTCTACGGAGGGAACGAGCAGTACTTC,CASSFYGGNEQYF
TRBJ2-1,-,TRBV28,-,TGTGCCAGCAGTTTATCCACCAGGTTTCCGCTGCGGGACGGCTCCTACAATGAGCAGTTCTTC,CASSLSTRFPLRDGSYNEQFF
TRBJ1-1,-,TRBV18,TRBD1,TGTGCCAGCTCACCCGGGACAGGGAACACTGAAGCTTTCTTT,CASSPGTGNTEAFF
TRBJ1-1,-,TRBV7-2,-,TGTGCCAGCAGCTTGAGGTGGAACACTGAAGCTTTCTTT,CASSLRWNTEAFF
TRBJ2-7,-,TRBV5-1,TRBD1,TGCGCCAGCAGCTTGGGAGGGGGCAACTACGAGCAGTACTTC,CASSLGGGNYEQYF
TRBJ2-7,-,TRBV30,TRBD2,TGTGCCTGGAGTGTAACTAGCGGGTCCTACGAGCAGTACTTC,CAWSVTSGSYEQYF
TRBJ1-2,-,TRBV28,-,TGTGCCAGCAGTTCCTCAGGGGCAGACTCCTATGGCTACACCTTC,CASSSSGADSYGYTF
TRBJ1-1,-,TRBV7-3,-,TGTGCCAGCATCAGGACCCCGGAGGACACTGAAGCTTTCTTT,CASIRTPEDTEAFF
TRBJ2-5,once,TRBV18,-,TGTGCCAGCTCACCCCCCTCCAGGGCGAGGAACCAAGAGACCCAGTACTTC,CASSPPSRARNQETQYF
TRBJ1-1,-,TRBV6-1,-,TGTGCCAGCAGTGCCGACAGCCTTGAAGCTTTCTTT,CASSADSLEAFF
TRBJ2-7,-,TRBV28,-,TGTGCCAGCAGTTTGCCAGGGACCTACGAGCAGTACTTC,CASSLPGTYEQYF
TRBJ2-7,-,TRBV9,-,TGTGCCAGCAGCGTAGCTCCGGGACAAACCTACGAGCAGTACTTC,CASSVAPGQTYEQYF